These 6 T cell receptor beta chains originate from one sample sequenced in a study of T cells after yellow fever vaccination (dated by TCRdb to between 2018 and 2021). The treatment or condition label corresponds to: live attenuated yellow fever vaccine strain. The library was made by 5' RACE. The listed sequencing device is Illumina HiSeq 2500. In TCRdb, the public reads were trimmed at Q25 with fastp and aligned with MiXCR, with productive beta chains retained. Each entry is one CDR3 protein sequence, shown with its most common DNA and genes. The sample includes a few hundred thousand distinct CDR3 sequences, with 6.8% observed a single time. The ten biggest clones cover 15% to 20% of the sample. The sequencing used PBMCs, collected approximately 40 days after the first yellow fever vaccination. The receptors come from a man aged 18 to 35 who received the YFV17D yellow fever vaccine.

This clonotype was seen only a few times. The gene calls are TRBV5-1 and TRBJ1-1; D ambiguous. The CDR3 spans 14 residues. Germline V CDR1 and CDR2: SGHRS, YFSETQ. Between the trimmed V and J ends, which lost 5 bases and 1 base, there was a span of 12 bases. The CDR3 nucleotides read TGCGCCAGCAGGTCGGATGTGGGGAACACTGAAGCTTTCTTT. Its protein product is CASRSDVGNTEAFF.

This clonotype was seen ten or more times. The chain links TRBV7-9 to TRBJ2-2, with unresolved D. V lost 0 bases, J lost 5 bases, and 4 bases lay in between. Germline CDR1 is SEHNR and CDR2 is FQNEAQ (reference sequence). The length of the CDR3 is 13 residues. The CDR3 here is CASSLARTGELFF. The CDR3 DNA sequence: TGTGCCAGCAGCTTAGCCCGGACCGGGGAGCTGTTTTTT.

This clonotype occurred many times. J is TRBJ2-1 and V is TRBV20-1, with 12 bases that match TRBD2. The J segment lost 9 bases and the V segment lost 6 bases, leaving 3 bases of the junction unmatched. Germline V lookup: CDR1 DFQATT, CDR2 SNEGSKA (reference sequence). The CDR3 length is 12 residues. The CDR3 sequence is CSAGGLAGEQFF. The DNA of the CDR3 is TGCAGTGCCGGGGGACTAGCGGGTGAGCAGTTCTTC.

In its sample, this clonotype was seen a few times. The chain has TRBV11-2 and TRBJ2-1; TRBD1 agrees at 7 bases. The junction had 11 bases not matched to a gene; V was cut back by 4 bases and J by 2 bases. The CDR3 runs to 17 residues. The germline V gene has CDR1 SGHAT and CDR2 FQNNGV. The CDR3 DNA follows: TGTGCCAGCAGCTCCAGACAGGGCCAATGGACCTACAATGAGCAGTTCTTC. Residues: CASSSRQGQWTYNEQFF.

The V call is TRBV6-1, the J call TRBJ1-2; a possible D gene is TRBD1 (6 bases). The CDR3 runs to 15 residues. V was trimmed by 6 bases and J by 7 bases, leaving 21 bases between them. Looked up from germline, CDR1 is MNHNS and CDR2 is SASEGT. DNA for the CDR3: TGTGCCAGCAGAACTTCTTTTGGACAGCGAAGTGGCTACACCTTC. Translation: CASRTSFGQRSGYTF.

This chain's CDR3 is CASRSGTSSYNEQFF. CDR3 nucleotides: TGTGCCAGTAGGTCCGGGACTAGCTCCTACAATGAGCAGTTCTTC. The chain has TRBV19 and TRBJ2-1; TRBD2 matches at 8 bases. Trimming took 6 bases from V and 0 from J; bases not matched to a gene: 4. This CDR3 is 15 amino acids long. Germline V gives CDR1 LNHDA, CDR2 SQIVND (reference sequence).